This is a list of T cell receptor beta chains from one sample in a study of shared clonotypes between healthy human individuals. Libraries were prepared by immunoSEQ multiplex PCR; TCRdb keeps only in-frame clonotypes and omits some of them. The table lists 500,000 to 550,000 clones, about 96% of them singletons. The sample consisted of naive CD4+ T cells sorted from blood. The origin of the receptors is a woman in her 30s in good health. Each CDR3 is given with its conserved first and last residue. Fields, in order: J gene, V gene, D gene, CDR3 length, CDR3 protein, CDR3 DNA. A D gene is named only where the DNA matches it firmly.

TRBJ2-2,TRBV7-3,TRBD2,15,CASSLTAGVTGELFF,TGTGCCAGCAGCTTAACAGCGGGAGTAACCGGGGAGCTGTTTTTT
TRBJ2-1,TRBV4-2,-,17,CASSQWGPQGSYNEQFF,TGTGCCAGCAGCCAATGGGGTCCACAGGGATCCTACAATGAGCAGTTCTTC
TRBJ1-5,TRBV28,TRBD1,15,CASMHPDRGSQPQHF,TGTGCCAGCATGCACCCGGACAGGGGGTCGCAGCCCCAGCATTTT
TRBJ1-4,TRBV10-3,-,14,CAISARWSNEKLFF,TGTGCCATCAGTGCCCGGTGGTCTAATGAAAAACTGTTTTTT
TRBJ1-3,TRBV19,-,16,CASSSSGRVPGNTIYF,TGTGCCAGTAGTTCCTCCGGCAGGGTACCTGGAAACACCATATATTTT
TRBJ2-7,TRBV28,-,12,CASSLRGYEQYF,TGTGCCAGCAGTCTGCGTGGCTACGAGCAGTACTTC
TRBJ2-1,TRBV4-2,-,17,CASSQADWSGRENEQFF,TGTGCCAGCAGCCAAGCGGATTGGAGTGGGAGAGAGAATGAGCAGTTCTTC
TRBJ1-5,TRBV5-1,-,15,CASSLWGESNQPQHF,TGCGCCAGCAGCTTGTGGGGGGAAAGCAATCAGCCCCAGCATTTT
TRBJ1-1,TRBV2,-,13,CASSESGETEAFF,TGTGCCAGCAGTGAGTCAGGTGAAACTGAAGCTTTCTTT
TRBJ1-1,TRBV6-5,TRBD1,15,CASSYSGQGYTEAFF,TGTGCCAGCAGTTACTCGGGACAGGGCTACACTGAAGCTTTCTTT
TRBJ1-2,TRBV18,-,14,CASSPDQNNYGYTF,TGTGCCAGCTCACCAGACCAGAATAACTATGGCTACACCTTC
TRBJ1-1,TRBV30,TRBD1,14,CAWSRDSSATEAFF,TGTGCCTGGAGTCGGGACAGTTCGGCCACTGAAGCTTTCTTT
TRBJ2-7,TRBV27,-,11,CASSSGVEQYF,TGTGCCAGCAGTTCCGGGGTCGAGCAGTACTTC